Shown below are 21 T cell receptor beta chains from a single sample sequenced in a study of cytomegalovirus exposure and HLA in healthy donors (dated by TCRdb to 2016 to 2017). Library generation was performed with the immunoSEQ multiplex PCR assay. The multiplex PCR relied on a mix of 60 forward primers for TCR Vbeta segments and 13 reverse primers for TCR Jbeta segments. This is the immuneACCESS table as TCRdb keeps it, with only in-frame sequences that have V and J called. A part of the clones is gone; compared with another copy, unresolved V genes explain less than half, and the rest is unexplained. This sample lists approximately 110,000 clones; around 75% were detected once. Around 2.1% of the sample lies in the top ten. Source material: PBMCs. Receptors were obtained from a man aged 25-45 years in good health and CMV-seronegative.

The rearrangement links TRBV5-8 to TRBJ1-5, with D perhaps matching TRBD1 (5 bases). The CDR3 extends over 15 amino acids. CDR1 and CDR2 (germline): SGHTS, YDEGEE. V was trimmed by 4 bases and J by 3 bases, leaving 14 bases between them. DNA for the CDR3: TGTGCCAGCAGCCCGGGGGTGGTGACCAATCAGCCCCAGCATTTT. It yields the protein CASSPGVVTNQPQHF.

The CDR3 loop reads CASRDRGTDTQYF. The CDR3 bases are TGTGCCAGCAGAGACAGGGGTACGGATACGCAGTATTTT. The rearrangement joins TRBV28 to TRBJ2-3; 8 bases align to TRBD1. CDR1 is MDHEN, CDR2 SYDVKM, per germline. The CDR3 is made up of 13 amino acids. The trim removed 6 bases at V and 6 bases at J, leaving 5 bases unmatched.

In this sample, this clone turned up once. The V call is TRBV5-1, the J call TRBJ1-6; perhaps TRBD1 as D (5 bases). CDR3 size: 15 residues. Looked up from germline, CDR1 is SGHRS and CDR2 is YFSETQ. V lost 0 bases to trimming and J lost 10 bases, with 14 bases between them. As DNA, the CDR3 is TGCGCCAGCAGCTTGGTCGCGGGGCTGGAATCACCCCTCCACTTT. Its translation is CASSLVAGLESPLHF.

The chain couples TRBV29-1 to TRBJ2-1; D possibly corresponds to TRBD2 (6 bases). The CDR3 contains 12 residues. Germline V gene lookup returns CDR1 SQVTM and CDR2 ANQGSEA. Deletions cut 0 bases from V and 16 bases from J, with 16 bases between. CDR3 nucleotides: TGCAGCGTTGAAGACCAAATCGGGACTTCATTCTTC. It is translated as CSVEDQIGTSFF.

The V call is TRBV4-1, the J call TRBJ1-1; D gene ambiguous. The V gene's germline CDR1 is MGHRA and CDR2 YSYEKL. CDR3 size: 16 residues. V was shortened by 0 bases and J by 0 bases, with 11 bases between the two germline ends. The DNA of the CDR3 is TGCGCCAGCAGCCAAGACATGGGCAGGATGAACACTGAAGCTTTCTTT. It codes for CASSQDMGRMNTEAFF.

By proportion, this clone is medium-sized. The chain uses TRBV4-1 and TRBJ2-7, with D possibly being TRBD1 (6 bases). Deletions cut 0 bases from V and 3 bases from J, with 15 bases between. The germline CDR1 and CDR2 sequences are MGHRA and YSYEKL. CDR3 length: 16 amino acids. CDR3 DNA sequence: TGCGCCAGCAGCCAAGAGTGGGGGCCGGAGAACTACGAGCAGTACTTC. The encoded protein is CASSQEWGPENYEQYF.

The chain joins TRBV7-9 to TRBJ2-1; 11 positions match TRBD2. This CDR3 is 18 amino acids long. V shed 3 bases and J 6 bases; nucleotides not matched to a gene: 13. CDR1 and CDR2 (germline): SEHNR, FQNEAQ (reference sequence). Here the CDR3 DNA reads TGTGCCAGCAGCTTTGATCCTAGCGGGGGGCCAAACCCCAATGAGCAGTTCTTC. Translation gives CASSFDPSGGPNPNEQFF. Drawing the rest from reference TRBV7-9 and TRBJ2-1, the complete variable domain is DTGVSQNPRHKITKRGQNVTFRCDPISEHNRLYWYRQTLGQGPEFLTYFQNEAQLEKSRLLSDRFSAERPKGSFSTLEIQRTEQGDSAMYLCASSFDPSGGPNPNEQFFGPGTRLTVL.

There are a few counts of this clone. V usage is TRBV6-6 and J usage is TRBJ1-1; 7 nucleotides line up with TRBD1. The germline V gene encodes CDR1 MNHNY and CDR2 SVGAGI (reference sequence). This CDR3 contains 15 residues. The V and J ends lost 2 bases and 0 bases, in that order; junction bases with no gene match: 3. The CDR3 DNA reads as TGTGCCAGCAGTTACGGGACAGTTATGAACACTGAAGCTTTCTTT. Protein product: CASSYGTVMNTEAFF.

The chain is built from TRBV9 and TRBJ2-7; perhaps TRBD1 as D (6 bases). The CDR3 runs 15 residues. CDR1 is SGDLS, CDR2 YYNGEE, per germline. Trimming took 3 bases from V and 2 from J, leaving 15 bases between them. DNA of the CDR3: TGTGCCAGCAGCGAAGGGGGTGGTGCAACCTACGAGCAGTACTTC. Translation: CASSEGGGATYEQYF. Supplemented by reference TRBV9 and TRBJ2-7, the full variable domain reads DSGVTQTPKHLITATGQRVTLRCSPRSGDLSVYWYQQSLDQGLQFLIQYYNGEERAKGNILERFSAQQFPDLHSELNLSSLELGDSALYFCASSEGGGATYEQYFGPGTRLTVT.

The gene calls are TRBV5-1 and TRBJ2-3; TRBD2 might be the D (6 bases). The CDR3 extends over 14 amino acids. Trimming removed 4 bases at V and 0 bases at J, with 9 bases between. Per germline, CDR1 SGHRS and CDR2 YFSETQ. The CDR3 loop reads CASSAGLSTDTQYF. Written as DNA, the CDR3 is TGCGCCAGCAGCGCGGGACTTAGCACAGATACGCAGTATTTT.

The CDR3 loop is CASSMGEGSQPQHF. CDR3 coding DNA: TGTGCCAGTAGTATGGGGGAGGGATCTCAGCCCCAGCATTTT. V and J are TRBV19 and TRBJ1-5, with a possible D match to TRBD1 (5 bases). V was shortened by 3 bases and J by 6 bases, with 12 bases between the two germline ends. CDR1 is LNHDA, CDR2 SQIVND, per germline (reference sequence). The CDR3 covers 14 residues.

J is TRBJ2-1 and V is TRBV6-5; the D gene is possibly TRBD2 (6 bases). The V gene lost 5 bases and the J gene lost 3 bases, with 8 bases spanning the gap. The CDR3 spans 13 residues. Germline lookup yields CDR1 MNHEY and CDR2 SVGAGI. CDR3: CASSRGLYNEQFF. In nucleotides, the CDR3 is TGTGCCAGCAGTAGGGGACTCTACAATGAGCAGTTCTTC.

This clone came up a few times. The rearrangement links TRBV5-4 to TRBJ2-7; 7 nucleotides agree with TRBD2. The CDR3 runs to 15 residues. Germline lookup yields CDR1 SGHNT and CDR2 YYREEE (reference sequence). The ends lost 4 bases at V and 0 bases at J; junction bases unmatched: 7. The CDR3 loop is CASSPGGRASYEQYF. DNA of the CDR3: TGTGCCAGCAGCCCGGGGGGACGAGCCTCCTACGAGCAGTACTTC.

This sequence joins TRBV5-1 and TRBJ2-2; D perhaps matches TRBD1 (6 bases). CDR3 length: 16 amino acids. Germline CDR1 reads SGHRS; CDR2 reads YFSETQ. V was cut by 1 base and J by 6 bases, with 16 bases left in between. CDR3 residues: CASSLSGVKGAGELFF. The CDR3 nucleotides are TGCGCCAGCAGCTTGTCAGGGGTCAAAGGGGCCGGGGAGCTGTTTTTT.

V and J are TRBV6-6 and TRBJ1-2, with 9 bases matching TRBD1. J was trimmed by 6 bases and V by 6 bases; bases with no gene match: 5. Per germline, CDR1 MNHNY and CDR2 SVGAGI (reference sequence). This CDR3 region has 13 residues. CDR3 sequence reads: CASRVDRGDGYTF. The CDR3 nucleotides read TGTGCCAGCAGGGTGGACAGGGGTGATGGCTACACCTTC.

This chain uses TRBV7-2 with TRBJ1-3; D is undetermined. This CDR3 has 18 residues. Germline CDR1 is SGHTA and CDR2 is FQGNSA. V was pared by 3 bases and J by 0 bases, with 18 bases between. The CDR3 DNA follows: TGTGCCAGCAGCTTCATGCCAGCGTCTATCATCTCTGGAAACACCATATATTTT. It yields the protein CASSFMPASIISGNTIYF.

The CDR3 region has the DNA TGTGCCAGCAGCCGCACAGGGGACTATGGCTACACCTTC. It codes for CASSRTGDYGYTF. The rearrangement uses TRBV6-6 and TRBJ1-2; 7 bases agree with TRBD1. V lost 6 bases, J lost 3 bases, and 4 bases stayed unmatched. The CDR3 totals 13 residues. CDR1 is MNHNY, CDR2 SVGAGI, per germline (reference sequence).

CDR3 loop: CASSWGPPASNTEAFF. The DNA of the CDR3 is TGTGCCAGCAGCTGGGGGCCACCGGCGTCGAACACTGAAGCTTTCTTT. The V gene is TRBV5-6, the J gene TRBJ1-1, with D possibly matching TRBD1 (6 bases). The CDR3 runs 16 residues. Between the trimmed V and J ends, which lost 3 bases and 1 base, there was a span of 16 bases. Germline CDR1 and CDR2: SGHDT and YYEEEE.

This clone has more than one count but fewer than ten. The CDR3 sequence: CASSYGTGNYEQYF. The CDR3 DNA follows: TGTGCCAGCAGTTACGGGACTGGTAACTACGAGCAGTACTTC. V is TRBV6-5 and J is TRBJ2-7, with a weak D call TRBD2 (6 bases). Trimming left V 2 bases short and J 3 bases short, with 11 bases between. The CDR3 is 14 residues long. The V gene's germline CDR1 is MNHEY and CDR2 SVGAGI.

This sequence joins TRBV4-3 and TRBJ2-7, with a weak D call TRBD1 (6 bases). Germline CDR1 reads LGHNA; CDR2 reads YSLEER. V lost 2 bases, J lost 3 bases, and 20 bases lay in between. CDR3 length equals 17 residues. The chain's CDR3 is CASSQSPSRGGIYEQYF. DNA of the CDR3: TGCGCCAGCAGCCAATCTCCGAGCAGGGGCGGAATCTACGAGCAGTACTTC.

The V gene is TRBV29-1, the J gene TRBJ2-5, with 7 bases aligning to TRBD2. This CDR3 region has 14 residues. V lost 5 bases to trimming and J lost 3 bases; unmatched junction nucleotides: 9. Germline V CDR1 and CDR2: SQVTM, ANQGSEA. DNA for the CDR3: TGCAGCGTTCGATGGGCGGGAGAGAAAGAGACCCAGTACTTC. Its protein product is CSVRWAGEKETQYF.